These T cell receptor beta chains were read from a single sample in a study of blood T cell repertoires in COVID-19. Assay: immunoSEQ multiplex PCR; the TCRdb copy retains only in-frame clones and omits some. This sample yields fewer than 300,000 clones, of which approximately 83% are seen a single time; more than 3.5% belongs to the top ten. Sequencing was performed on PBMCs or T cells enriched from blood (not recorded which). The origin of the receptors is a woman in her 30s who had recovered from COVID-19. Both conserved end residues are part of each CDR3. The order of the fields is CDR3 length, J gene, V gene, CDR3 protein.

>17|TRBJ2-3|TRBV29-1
CSVVQVITTDHTDTQYF
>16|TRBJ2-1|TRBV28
CAITSGTASRGNEQFF
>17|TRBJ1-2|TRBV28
CASSLGRPPLRNYGYTF
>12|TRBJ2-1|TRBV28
CASSLMLNEQFF
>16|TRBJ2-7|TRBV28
CASNNPPLDRGDEQYF
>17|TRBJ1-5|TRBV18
CASSPNRDRSSNQPQHF
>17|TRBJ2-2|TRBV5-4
CASSRGLAGVNTGELFF
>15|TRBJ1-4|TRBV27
CASSLGGALEEKLFF
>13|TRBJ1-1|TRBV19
CASSITGEERAFF
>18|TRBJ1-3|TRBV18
CASSPDPPGKFSGNTIYF
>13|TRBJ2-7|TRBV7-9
CATSTGRAYEQYF
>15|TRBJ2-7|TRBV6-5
CASSYLGTSGYEQYF
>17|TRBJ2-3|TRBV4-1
CASSQVGGQGGTDTQYF
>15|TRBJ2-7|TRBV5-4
CASSATSGTFYEQYF
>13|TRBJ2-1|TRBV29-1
CSVDAPKGVEQFF